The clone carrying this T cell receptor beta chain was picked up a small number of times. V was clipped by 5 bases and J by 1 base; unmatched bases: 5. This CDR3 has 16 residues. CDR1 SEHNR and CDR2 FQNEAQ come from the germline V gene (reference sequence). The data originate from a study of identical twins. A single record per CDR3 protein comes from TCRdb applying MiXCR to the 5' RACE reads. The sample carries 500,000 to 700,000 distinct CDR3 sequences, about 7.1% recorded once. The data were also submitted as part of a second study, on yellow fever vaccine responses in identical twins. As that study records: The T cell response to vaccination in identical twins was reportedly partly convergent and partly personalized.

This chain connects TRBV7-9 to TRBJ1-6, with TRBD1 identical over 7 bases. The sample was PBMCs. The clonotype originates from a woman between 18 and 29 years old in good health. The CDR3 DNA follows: TGTGCCAGCAGCACTCAGGGGGGGTCCTATAATTCACCCCTCCACTTT. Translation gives CASSTQGGSYNSPLHF.